The clone carrying this T cell receptor beta chain was detected ten times or more. Each TCR cDNA molecule bore a unique molecular identifier. TCRdb processed the 5' RACE reads anew with MiXCR; each CDR3 protein has one entry. The sample carries under 11,000 distinct CDR3 sequences, less than 5% recorded once. These data come from a study of spatial heterogeneity in lung cancer. Study overall: Every unique TCR and UMI combination, on average, appeared more than ten times in raw reads.

The time point denotes: sample taken at primary tumor resection. The study sequenced unsorted whole RNA from tumor, nontumor lung or frozen PBMC. The CDR3 spans 15 residues. V trimming: 0 bases; J trimming: 3 bases; junction bases outside the gene matches: 4. Germline CDR1 MGHRA, CDR2 YSYEKL. The genes are TRBV4-1 and TRBJ2-7, with TRBD1 identical over 8 bases. The sample consisted of normal lung tissue next to the tumor, taken at surgery. The receptor was derived from a male donor with early-stage non-small cell lung cancer. As DNA, the CDR3 is TGCGCCAGCAGCCAAGAACGGGACAGGCACTACGAGCAGTACTTC. This codes for CASSQERDRHYEQYF.